The 32 T cell receptor beta chains below were found in one sample sequenced in a study of T cell changes during pregnancy in multiple sclerosis. Only in-frame clones appear in the TCRdb table, and some are missing; sequencing was by immunoSEQ multiplex PCR. The table shows more than 70,000 clones, with approximately 92% occurring only once. Sequencing was performed on peripheral blood, taken before pregnancy. Source of these receptors: a female donor with multiple sclerosis, enrolled in a pregnancy study.

This clone was detected only once. The gene calls are TRBV19 and TRBJ1-5, with a weak D call TRBD1 (6 bases). Germline CDR1 is LNHDA and CDR2 is SQIVND (reference sequence). The CDR3 loop spans 14 amino acids. Trimming removed 2 bases from V and 4 bases from J, with 9 bases in between. The CDR3: CASSIRDTNQPQHF. CDR3 DNA sequence: TGTGCCAGTAGTATACGGGACACAAATCAGCCCCAGCATTTT.

The rearrangement joins TRBV6-5 to TRBJ2-7; the match to TRBD1 covers 9 bases. Germline CDR1 and CDR2: MNHEY and SVGAGI. The CDR3 loop spans 12 amino acids. V lost 10 bases, J lost 5 bases, and 6 bases stayed unmatched. CDR3: CANRDRVNEQYF. DNA for the CDR3: TGTGCCAACCGGGACAGGGTCAACGAGCAGTACTTC.

V is TRBV27 and J is TRBJ2-1; TRBD2 aligns across 11 bases. The CDR3 runs 22 residues. The V segment lost 4 bases and the J segment 3 bases; nucleotides outside the gene matches: 23. CDR1 MNHEY and CDR2 SMNVEV come from the germline V gene (reference sequence). CDR3 region: CASSYGTIGRGLAVNGYNEQFF. The CDR3 DNA reads as TGTGCCAGCAGTTACGGGACTATAGGTCGGGGACTAGCGGTGAACGGCTACAATGAGCAGTTCTTC.

The chain couples TRBV29-1 to TRBJ1-1; 9 bases map to TRBD1. The length of the CDR3 is 11 residues. The junction had 8 bases not matched to a gene; V was cut back by 7 bases and J by 11 bases. From germline, CDR1 is SQVTM and CDR2 ANQGSEA. The CDR3 here is CSAGTGTGAFF. CDR3 nucleotide sequence: TGCAGCGCTGGCACCGGGACAGGGGCTTTCTTT.

This chain uses TRBV9 with TRBJ2-7, with 7 nucleotides matching TRBD2. The V and J ends lost 0 bases and 6 bases, in that order; junction bases with no gene match: 9. Germline V gives CDR1 SGDLS, CDR2 YYNGEE. The CDR3 totals 15 residues. The CDR3 nucleotides are TGTGCCAGCAGCGTAGTTAGTGGCGGGAGTTCCGAGCAGTACTTC. Amino acid sequence: CASSVVSGGSSEQYF.

The chain has TRBV6-6 and TRBJ1-2; TRBD1 might be the D (6 bases). V was shortened by 3 bases and J by 6 bases, with 11 bases between the two germline ends. CDR1 is MNHNY and CDR2 is SVGAGI in the germline V gene (reference sequence). The CDR3 is made up of 13 amino acids. The CDR3 DNA reads as TGTGCCAGCAGTTATTCAAACAGGGATGGCTACACCTTC. Protein: CASSYSNRDGYTF.

The J gene is TRBJ1-2, the V gene TRBV6-1; D possibly corresponds to TRBD1 (5 bases). CDR3 size: 13 residues. Germline lookup yields CDR1 MNHNS and CDR2 SASEGT. Trimming removed 8 bases at V and 5 bases at J, with 15 bases between. The CDR3 nucleotides are TGTGCCAGCCACGGGGCGGGGGGGTATGGCTACACCTTC. Protein: CASHGAGGYGYTF.

In nucleotides, the CDR3 is TGTGCCAGCAGCTTGGTTGGGGCCCGGACAGGGCCACATGGCTACACCTTC. Amino acids: CASSLVGARTGPHGYTF. This chain joins TRBV5-5 and TRBJ1-2; TRBD1 matches 8 bases. CDR1 SGHKS and CDR2 YYEKEE come from the germline V gene (reference sequence). V was pared by 0 bases and J by 6 bases, with 13 bases of the junction left unmatched. CDR3 size: 17 residues.

This chain uses TRBV5-8 with TRBJ2-1; 14 nucleotides match TRBD2. This CDR3 spans 19 amino acids. Germline-derived CDR1 and CDR2 are SGHTS and YDEGEE. After removal of 4 bases from V and 4 bases from J, the junction contained 13 bases not matched to a gene. The CDR3 nucleotides read TGTGCCAGCAGCCCAAACAACCAAGGGACTAGCGGGAGATACAATGAGCAGTTCTTC. This codes for CASSPNNQGTSGRYNEQFF.

The V and J genes are TRBV6-1 and TRBJ2-1, with TRBD1 as a possible D gene (6 bases). Germline CDR1 and CDR2: MNHNS and SASEGT. Trimming left V 11 bases short and J 1 base short, with 18 bases between. The CDR3 sequence is 15 residues long. The CDR3 sequence: CAVSPGQPSYNEQFF. In nucleotides, the CDR3 is TGTGCCGTATCACCGGGACAACCGTCCTACAATGAGCAGTTCTTC.

This clone has just one count. The chain employs TRBV30 and TRBJ2-1; 9 nucleotides align to TRBD2. The CDR3 runs to 14 residues. V was pared by 2 bases and J by 7 bases, with 6 bases of the junction left unmatched. Germline assignment: CDR1 GTSNPN and CDR2 SVGIG (reference sequence). Here the CDR3 DNA reads TGTGCCTGGAGTTTGTCTAGCGGGATGAATGAGCAGTTCTTC. Translation: CAWSLSSGMNEQFF.

This clone has just one count. This sequence joins TRBV4-3 and TRBJ1-1, with 7 bases that match TRBD1. Trimming cost V 4 bases and J 3 bases; bases outside gene matches: 2. CDR1 and CDR2 (germline): LGHNA, YSLEER. The CDR3 contains 13 residues. The CDR3, as DNA: TGCGCCAGCAGCCGGGACAGAGACACTGAAGCTTTCTTT. Amino acid sequence: CASSRDRDTEAFF.

The chain carries TRBV4-3 and TRBJ2-7; 10 nucleotides align to TRBD2. The CDR3 has 15 residues. V shed 0 bases and J 4 bases; nucleotides not matched to a gene: 3. CDR1 and CDR2 from the germline V gene are LGHNA and YSLEER. The CDR3 DNA sequence: TGCGCCAGCAGCCAAGATCGGACTAGCGGTTACGAGCAGTACTTC. Translating it yields CASSQDRTSGYEQYF.

This chain joins TRBV18 and TRBJ1-1; D remains unclear. This CDR3 contains 15 residues. Germline assignment: CDR1 KGHSH and CDR2 LQKENI. Trimming removed 2 bases from V and 7 bases from J, with 17 bases in between. The CDR3 bases are TGTGCCAGCTCACCAGACCCCGGGAATTACGATGAAGCTTTCTTT. It yields the protein CASSPDPGNYDEAFF.

The V and J genes are TRBV4-1 and TRBJ1-1; TRBD1 is a possible D gene (5 bases). Germline assignment: CDR1 MGHRA and CDR2 YSYEKL. V lost 3 bases, J lost 8 bases, and 13 bases lay in between. This CDR3 spans 13 amino acids. CDR3 amino acids: CASSHPSEGEAFF. The CDR3 coding sequence is TGCGCCAGCAGCCACCCCTCGGAGGGGGAAGCTTTCTTT.

The genes are TRBV7-9 and TRBJ2-3; 9 bases are a match to TRBD2. The germline gives CDR1 SEHNR, CDR2 FQNEAQ (reference sequence). The V and J ends lost 1 base and 5 bases, in that order; junction bases with no gene match: 7. There are 16 residues in the CDR3. This CDR3 reads CASSLGSSGTGDTQYF. CDR3 DNA sequence: TGTGCCAGCAGCTTAGGATCTAGCGGGACGGGAGATACGCAGTATTTT.

The rearrangement joins TRBV28 to TRBJ2-1, with 10 bases lining up with TRBD1. Germline trimming cut 0 bases from V and 7 bases from J; bases unmatched to any gene: 3. The CDR3 consists of 15 residues. CDR1 is MDHEN and CDR2 is SYDVKM in the germline V gene. CDR3 nucleotides: TGTGCCAGCAGTTTATGGCGGACAGGGGGGAATGAGCAGTTCTTC. Its translation is CASSLWRTGGNEQFF.

The rearrangement uses TRBV10-3 and TRBJ2-2; no clear D. Germline-derived CDR1 and CDR2 are ENHRY and SYGVKD. With 4 bases removed from V and 2 bases from J, the gap between germline ends came to 8 bases. This CDR3 has 14 residues. CDR3 nucleotide sequence: TGTGCCATCAGTGTGGAGACTAACACCGGGGAGCTGTTTTTT. It translates to CAISVETNTGELFF.

The rearrangement links TRBV11-2 to TRBJ2-1; 10 bases fit TRBD2. Losses at the gene ends were 0 bases for V and 4 bases for J; bases not matched to a gene: 6. The germline V gene encodes CDR1 SGHAT and CDR2 FQNNGV. The length of the CDR3 is 17 residues. The CDR3 spells CASSLDPSSGRYNEQFF. CDR3 bases: TGTGCCAGCAGCTTAGATCCCTCTAGCGGGAGATACAATGAGCAGTTCTTC.

The chain carries TRBV12-2 and TRBJ2-7; whether TRBD2, the table's D call, matches the DNA was not checked. TRBV12-2 is classified as a pseudogene. The CDR3 length is 11 residues. DNA of the CDR3: TGTGCAAGTCGCTCCCGTTACGAGCAGTACTTC. It specifies CASRSRYEQYF.

In its sample, this clone was seen once. The chain recombines TRBV11-2 with TRBJ2-7; 7 bases match TRBD1. The ends lost 6 bases at V and 2 bases at J; junction bases unmatched: 10. The CDR3 is 15 amino acids. The V gene's germline CDR1 is SGHAT and CDR2 FQNNGV. The CDR3 nucleotides read TGTGCCAGCAGACCCGGGACAGCTAGAACCTACGAGCAGTACTTC. It encodes CASRPGTARTYEQYF.

This clone has only a few counts. Here the CDR3 reads CAGQDHSNQPQHF. CDR3 coding DNA: TGTGCCGGACAGGACCATAGCAATCAGCCCCAGCATTTT. The chain combines TRBV28 with TRBJ1-5; the match to TRBD1 covers 7 bases. Germline trimming cut 11 bases from V and 0 bases from J; bases unmatched to any gene: 4. There are 13 residues in the CDR3. The germline V gene encodes CDR1 MDHEN and CDR2 SYDVKM.

This sequence joins TRBV19 and TRBJ1-2; D gene uncertain. Germline V gene data show CDR1 as LNHDA and CDR2 as SQIVND (reference sequence). V was clipped by 0 bases and J by 7 bases, with 12 bases between them. This CDR3 region has 14 residues. CDR3 amino acids: CASSIDPGFGGYTF. The CDR3 coding sequence is TGTGCCAGTAGTATAGATCCGGGGTTCGGTGGCTACACCTTC.

V is TRBV15 and J is TRBJ1-5, with TRBD1 matching over 11 bases. The CDR3 loop spans 14 amino acids. Germline V gives CDR1 LNHNV, CDR2 YYDKDF (reference sequence). V lost 5 bases to trimming and J lost 6 bases; unmatched junction nucleotides: 3. In DNA form, the CDR3 reads TGTGCCACCAGCGTCGGGACAGGGGGTCAGCCCCAGCATTTT. Its protein product is CATSVGTGGQPQHF.

The chain recombines TRBV27 with TRBJ2-7; no definite D call. With 6 bases removed from V and 3 bases from J, the gap between germline ends came to 6 bases. Germline CDR1 MNHEY, CDR2 SMNVEV (reference sequence). The CDR3 runs 11 residues. In DNA form, the CDR3 reads TGTGCCAGCAGCTCTCGCTACGAGCAGTACTTC. Its protein product is CASSSRYEQYF.

This clone is a singleton in its sample. The chain has TRBV7-6 and TRBJ2-1; TRBD2 matches 12 bases. This CDR3 is built from 17 residues. With V trimmed by 0 bases and J by 7 bases, 7 bases remained unmatched. CDR1 is SGHVS, CDR2 FNYEAQ, per germline. The CDR3 bases are TGTGCCAGCAGCTTAGCTGGTGGACTAGCGGGAAGGAATGAGCAGTTCTTC. It codes for CASSLAGGLAGRNEQFF.

This clone was counted between two and nine times. The chain has TRBV6-5 and TRBJ1-5; D remains ambiguous. This CDR3 has 13 residues. V was cut by 6 bases and J by 4 bases, with 10 bases left in between. Looked up from germline, CDR1 is MNHEY and CDR2 is SVGAGI. This CDR3 reads CASSLRENQPQHF. The CDR3 DNA reads TGTGCCAGCAGCCTTCGAGAGAATCAGCCCCAGCATTTT.

The rearrangement joins TRBV28 to TRBJ2-1, with D unclear. Trimming took off 2 bases at V and 5 bases at J, with 10 bases between the two ends. The CDR3 runs 14 residues. Germline V gene sequence: CDR1 MDHEN, CDR2 SYDVKM. CDR3 sequence reads: CASSLISMNNEQFF. The DNA for the CDR3 is TGTGCCAGCAGTTTAATCAGTATGAACAATGAGCAGTTCTTC.

V is TRBV11-3 and J is TRBJ2-1; 13 bases fit TRBD2. This CDR3 comprises 17 residues. V shed 4 bases and J 5 bases; nucleotides not matched to a gene: 8. Germline CDR1 and CDR2: SGHNT and YENEEA. CDR3 DNA sequence: TGTGCCAGCAGCTCCCGGACTAGCGGGAGTGGGGACAATGAGCAGTTCTTC. Translation gives CASSSRTSGSGDNEQFF.

The chain has TRBV4-2 and TRBJ2-2; a possible D gene is TRBD2 (5 bases). Per germline, CDR1 LGHNA and CDR2 YNFKEQ. CDR3 length: 17 amino acids. The ends were cut back, 2 bases at V and 2 bases at J, with 15 bases in the middle. As DNA, the CDR3 is TGTGCCAGCAGCCAAATAGGCGGGCCGATTAACACCGGGGAGCTGTTTTTT. Translated: CASSQIGGPINTGELFF.

The chain employs TRBV6-5 and TRBJ2-4, with a tentative D call TRBD1 (7 bases). The germline V and J ends were trimmed by 5 bases and 5 bases, with 13 bases remaining between them. Germline V lookup: CDR1 MNHEY, CDR2 SVGAGI. The CDR3 has 14 residues. Here the CDR3 reads CASSARGVQNIQYF. The CDR3 DNA sequence: TGTGCCAGCAGTGCCAGGGGGGTTCAAAACATTCAGTACTTC.

The chain recombines TRBV6-5 with TRBJ2-7; the D gene is possibly TRBD1 (6 bases). The V end was cut by 7 bases, the J end by 3 bases, with 10 bases between. The CDR3 extends over 12 amino acids. Germline loops: CDR1 MNHEY, CDR2 SVGAGI. The CDR3 DNA reads as TGTGCCAGCACTCCGGACAGCTACGAGCAGTACTTC. This codes for CASTPDSYEQYF.